Sequencing of this T cell receptor beta chain was carried out in a study of control samples from healthy donors and cancer patients. This CDR3 comprises 14 residues. Germline lookup yields CDR1 KGHSH and CDR2 LQKENI. Deletions cut 2 bases from V and 2 bases from J, with 7 bases between. Assay: immunoSEQ multiplex PCR; the TCRdb copy retains only in-frame clones and omits some. The sample consists of some 120,000 clones, roughly 84% of them appearing once. V and J are TRBV18 and TRBJ1-5, with D uncertain. The TCR was taken from a man in his forties in good health. The sample consisted of blood. The CDR3 sequence is CASSPGKGNQPQHF. In DNA form, the CDR3 reads TGTGCCAGCTCACCAGGGAAGGGCAATCAGCCCCAGCATTTT. Full variable domain (remainder filled in from reference TRBV18 and TRBJ1-5): NAGVMQNPRHLVRRRGQEARLRCSPMKGHSHVYWYRQLPEEGLKFMVYLQKENIIDESGMPKERFSAEFPKEGPSILRIQQVVRGDSAAYFCASSPGKGNQPQHFGDGTRLSIL.